This T cell receptor (beta chain) is drawn from a study of T cells in Graves' hyperthyroidism and ophthalmopathy. Overall study: Peripheral blood was drawn at first diagnosis, prior to all treatment.

In this sample, this clonotype turned up many times. Amplified regions were TCR beta CDR3 sequences from RNA transcripts. The TCR CDR3 first-round RT-PCR relied on the HTBI primer set. TCRdb called the multiplex PCR reads again in MiXCR, with one record for every CDR3 protein. The sample yields about half a million distinct CDR3 sequences, about a fifth seen once. Deletions cut 0 bases from V and 0 bases from J, with 6 bases between. CDR1 is SGHRS, CDR2 YFSETQ, per germline. The CDR3 has 14 residues. Uncontrolled infection, other autoimmune disease, pregnancy and lactation each barred patients from inclusion. Clinical symptoms, serum thyroxine, TRAb, thyroid ultrasound and orbital computed tomography informed diagnoses.

This chain joins TRBV5-1 and TRBJ1-1; D remains unclear. The TCR sequence derives from a man younger than 35 with Graves' hyperthyroidism. The material sequenced was blood. CDR3 in DNA: TGCGCCAGCAGCTTGGTTAGAATGAACACTGAAGCTTTCTTT. This translates into CASSLVRMNTEAFF.